The rows below give T cell receptor beta chains drawn from one sample of a study of identical twins. TCRdb ran MiXCR on the 5' RACE reads and lists one entry per CDR3 protein. The sample has approximately 890,000 distinct CDR3 sequences, around 12% seen once. A further study also used this sample, focusing on yellow fever vaccine responses in identical twins.

Sequencing was done on a sample of PBMCs. Source of these receptors: a woman aged 18 to 35 in good health. The conserved cysteine and the conserved F or W are not part of the CDR3 here. Where a row states a size, it is once, few, many or the class of an expanded clone; other rows omit it.

TRBJ2-5 . TRBV5-1 ASSPFRAEETQY
TRBJ2-3 . TRBV3-1 ASSQDGWRGTDTQY
TRBJ2-3 . TRBV24-1 ATTSGIRDTQY
TRBJ1-1 . TRBV7-9 ASSFGRVGNTEAF
TRBJ2-1 . TRBV4-1 ASSQIDNEQF
TRBJ1-2 . TRBV10-3 AISDDGGNYGYT
TRBJ2-7 . TRBV6-2/TRBV6-3 ASSSSWGISLREQY
TRBJ2-5 few TRBV20-1 SARDPTREKAQY
TRBJ2-5 . TRBV10-3 AISDKGSTGETQY
TRBJ2-2 . TRBV20-1 SAREPGLAGTGELF
TRBJ2-7 . TRBV20-1 SARDTGGSSYEQY
TRBJ2-1 few TRBV19 ASTASMGNEQF
TRBJ1-2 . TRBV7-9 ASSPQGQGISGGYT
TRBJ2-2 . TRBV5-1 ASSLAPTSGWTGGELF
TRBJ2-1 . TRBV11-2 ASSPRGEGEDPWTNEQF
TRBJ1-1 many TRBV7-8 ASSSGQARILNTEAF
TRBJ2-1 . TRBV5-1 ASSTDGNEQF
TRBJ2-5 many TRBV2 ASSYRLAGAFQETQY
TRBJ1-3 few TRBV12-3/TRBV12-4 ASSFSTVID
TRBJ2-3 few TRBV28 ASSLSIGGLARTDTQY
TRBJ2-2 few TRBV19 ASSILAGVGAGELF
TRBJ2-3 few TRBV10-3 AISESTGGRSNTQY
TRBJ1-1 few TRBV6-1 ASSPRDRESRRNTEAF
TRBJ2-1 . TRBV27 ASRAMGQRPWDEQF
TRBJ2-1 . TRBV7-9 ASSRKDNEQF
TRBJ2-3 . TRBV7-2 ASRPPSLRSTDTQY
TRBJ1-2 . TRBV20-1 SARAGQNYGYT
TRBJ2-1 . TRBV15 ATSREFDEQF
TRBJ1-1 many TRBV28 ASSSRLIRPEAF
TRBJ2-5 . TRBV5-1 ASSQGTSGTQETQY
TRBJ2-5 . TRBV10-1 ASSSSSRGETQY
TRBJ1-5 few TRBV19 ASTPGRDNQPQH
TRBJ2-3 . TRBV5-1 ASSENAADTQY
TRBJ2-7 . TRBV27 ASSSAGGRKY
TRBJ1-2 few TRBV11-2 ASSLRQATGQGLYGYT
TRBJ2-1 few TRBV7-2 ASSGLRVGQF
TRBJ2-1 . TRBV24-1 ATSEPGQIYNEQF
TRBJ2-7 . TRBV7-9 ASSLAGTAGIYEQY
TRBJ2-3 . TRBV18 ASSPPGVPDTQY
TRBJ2-1 few TRBV18 ASSPPIAGDPYNEQF
TRBJ2-2 many TRBV7-8 ASSLVRDTGELF
TRBJ1-2 . TRBV6-1 ASSETGYGGGYT
TRBJ2-5 . TRBV10-1 ASSERTSGVRETQY
TRBJ2-1 . TRBV11-2 ASSLGTGHRYEQF
TRBJ2-7 few TRBV7-2 ASSPGSVAYEQY